These T cell receptor beta chains were read from a single sample in a study of T cells in Graves' hyperthyroidism and ophthalmopathy. TCRdb called the multiplex PCR reads again in MiXCR, with one record for every CDR3 protein. In the table there are approximately 400,000 distinct CDR3 sequences, around 13% of which are singletons. Sequencing input: blood. The receptors derive from a woman aged 55 to 70 with Graves' hyperthyroidism. The CDR3 runs from the conserved cysteine through the conserved F or W. The order of the fields is clone size, D gene, V gene, J gene, CDR3 protein, CDR3 DNA. The D gene is left open where the match is weak. Size is omitted from some rows. Given values are once, few, many or a class for expanded clones.

many,-,TRBV7-8,TRBJ1-5,CASSPRRYSNQPQHF,TGTGCCAGCAGCCCGAGACGCTATAGCAATCAGCCCCAGCATTTT
many,TRBD2,TRBV7-7,TRBJ2-3,CASSRLAGVTTDTQYF,TGTGCTAGCAGCCGACTAGCGGGAGTTACCACAGATACGCAGTATTTT
-,-,TRBV20-1,TRBJ2-7,CSANRWDSYEQYF,TGCAGTGCTAACAGGTGGGACTCCTACGAGCAGTACTTC
many,-,TRBV10-3,TRBJ2-5,CAISSGSRETQYF,TGTGCCATCAGTTCAGGGAGTAGAGAGACCCAGTACTTC
many,-,TRBV6-1,TRBJ1-2,CASSWAAGEGDGYTF,TGTGCCAGCAGTTGGGCGGCAGGGGAAGGGGATGGCTACACCTTC
-,-,TRBV20-1,TRBJ2-5,CSARDYGQGGTQETQYF,TGCAGTGCTAGAGATTACGGGCAGGGGGGGACACAAGAGACCCAGTACTTC
many,TRBD1,TRBV12-3/TRBV12-4,TRBJ2-1,CASTPGQGRNEQFF,TGTGCCAGCACCCCGGGACAGGGGCGGAATGAGCAGTTCTTC
few,-,TRBV29-1,TRBJ2-1,CSASGRSSYNEQFF,TGCAGCGCCTCGGGACGGAGCTCGTACAATGAGCAGTTCTTC
few,-,TRBV10-3,TRBJ2-7,CAITPDTSYEQYF,TGTGCCATCACTCCGGACACTTCCTACGAGCAGTACTTC
-,TRBD2,TRBV20-1,TRBJ2-5,CSAPRTSGRRGETQYF,TGCAGTGCTCCAAGGACTAGCGGCAGGAGGGGAGAGACCCAGTACTTC
many,-,TRBV11-3,TRBJ2-2,CASRSEWTGELFF,TGTGCCAGCAGGAGCGAATGGACCGGGGAGCTGTTTTTT
many,TRBD1,TRBV9,TRBJ1-2,CASSLRTGPTYGYTF,TGTGCCAGCAGCCTACGGACAGGGCCAACCTATGGCTACACCTTC
many,-,TRBV12-3/TRBV12-4,TRBJ1-1,CASSFLGWNTEAFF,TGTGCCAGCAGTTTTCTGGGGTGGAACACTGAAGCTTTCTTT
many,TRBD2,TRBV6-1,TRBJ2-2,CASSEVVTSGANTGELFF,TGTGCCAGCAGTGAAGTCGTGACTAGCGGGGCGAACACCGGGGAGCTGTTTTTT
many,TRBD1,TRBV6-1,TRBJ2-7,CASRPGTGVYEQYF,TGTGCCAGCAGGCCCGGGACAGGGGTCTACGAGCAGTACTTC
few,-,TRBV19,TRBJ1-5,CASSTGARSNQPQHF,TGTGCCAGTAGTACCGGGGCCCGGAGCAATCAGCCCCAGCATTTT
many,-,TRBV5-1,TRBJ1-5,CASSLVGGPGQPQHF,TGCGCCAGCAGCTTGGTCGGGGGGCCCGGACAGCCCCAGCATTTT
many,TRBD2,TRBV19,TRBJ2-1,CASRKGFGLAGGPVLNEQFF,TGTGCCAGTCGGAAAGGATTCGGACTAGCGGGAGGGCCTGTTCTCAATGAGCAGTTCTTC
-,-,TRBV10-3,TRBJ2-7,CAIMGQGYEQYF,TGTGCCATCATGGGTCAGGGTTACGAGCAGTACTTC
few,-,TRBV19,TRBJ1-5,CASSIGRYSNQPQHF,TGTGCCAGTAGTATAGGACGGTATAGCAATCAGCCCCAGCATTTT
many,-,TRBV24-1,TRBJ2-7,CATSESPIDEQYF,TGTGCCACCAGTGAAAGTCCCATTGACGAGCAGTACTTC